This TCR beta chain was documented in a study of CD8+CD57+ T cells in acquired aplastic anemia (dated by TCRdb to the late 2010s). About the investigation overall: A mean of 3.2 ug of DNA, ranging from roughly 0.2 to 30 ug, was extracted from sorted CD4+ and CD8+ cells. For healthy donor samples, the average read count was around 10 million for CD4+ cells and approximately 11 million for CD8+ cells.

Of note for this clonotype: There is no known antigen for this receptor. The sample holds no much larger clone one base away, and base qualities are not on file.

What the work shows at the level of the full study, not this receptor alone: Between patients and healthy controls, no significant difference in CD8+ Simpson's diversity was found (P=0.060). Roughly 30 CD8+ CDR3 sequences were found to be shared between patients and controls, but these sequences appeared to be highly expressed in patients and within the immunodominant clones of the patients.

Genomic DNA was used as template for profiling of TCR beta VDJ combinations and CDR3 sequences. An Illumina HiSeq 2000 was used for TCR repertoire sequencing. The study's processing was this. Repertoires were assessed using TRBV/TRBJ rearrangement plots, CDR3 size and DJ length profiles, and Simpson's diversity index. The most abundant DNA sequence in the deep sequencing data was defined as the immunodominant clone. CDR3 amino acid sequences were screened for sharing across subjects and compared with published repertoires and the VDJdb database. The public reads were quality trimmed at Q25 with fastp and then assembled into clones with MiXCR by TCRdb, keeping productive beta chains. Merged by CDR3 protein, the rows form single entries marked with the most common genes and DNA. The V and J calls were determined by TCRdb, not by the authors. Within this sample are roughly 180,000 distinct CDR3 sequences, with under 55% of them counted one time only. 2.9% of the sample is in the top ten clones.

In this study, sorted CD4+ and CD8+ T cells from the blood of healthy subjects and of severe aplastic anemia patients had their TCR repertoires deep-sequenced. Ficoll-Paque density gradient centrifugation was used to isolate peripheral blood mononuclear cells. CD4+ and CD8+ T cells were sorted by FACS or magnetic beads before DNA extraction. The CDR3 runs 14 residues from the cysteine to the phenylalanine. The read is trimmed to its CDR3 DNA, 42 bases read in frame from base 1. The germline V gene (reference sequence) yields LNHDA for CDR1 and SQIVND for CDR2. For this chain, trimming is 7 bases at the V end and 6 bases at the J end, and the number of junction bases without a gene match is 6.

The receptor chain draws on TRBV19 and TRBJ1-6; 7 central nucleotides agree with TRBD1. The clonotype originates from a human donor in good health. What was sequenced was sorted CD4+, CD8+, or CD8+CD57+ T cells (not recorded which) from PBMCs. The nucleotide sequence reads TGTGCCAGTACCGTACAGGGGAGTAATTCACCCCTCCACTTT. It specifies CASTVQGSNSPLHF.